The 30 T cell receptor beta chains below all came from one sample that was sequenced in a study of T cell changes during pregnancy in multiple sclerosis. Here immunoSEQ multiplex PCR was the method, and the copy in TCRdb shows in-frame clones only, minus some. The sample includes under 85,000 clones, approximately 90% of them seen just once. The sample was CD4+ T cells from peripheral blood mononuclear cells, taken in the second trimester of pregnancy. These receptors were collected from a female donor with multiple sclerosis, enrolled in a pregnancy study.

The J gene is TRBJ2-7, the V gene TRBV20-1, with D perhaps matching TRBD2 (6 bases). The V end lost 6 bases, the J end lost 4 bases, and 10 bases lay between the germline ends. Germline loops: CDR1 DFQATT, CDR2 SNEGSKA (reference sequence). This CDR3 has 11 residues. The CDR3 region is CSALSGYEQYF. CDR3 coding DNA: TGCAGTGCATTAAGCGGGTACGAGCAGTACTTC.

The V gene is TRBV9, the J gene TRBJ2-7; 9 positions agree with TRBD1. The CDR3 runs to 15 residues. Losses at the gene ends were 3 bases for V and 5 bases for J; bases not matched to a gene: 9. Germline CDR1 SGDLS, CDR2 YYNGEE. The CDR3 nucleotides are TGTGCCAGCAGCGCCCGACAGGGGGGCAGCGACGAGCAGTACTTC. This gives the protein CASSARQGGSDEQYF.

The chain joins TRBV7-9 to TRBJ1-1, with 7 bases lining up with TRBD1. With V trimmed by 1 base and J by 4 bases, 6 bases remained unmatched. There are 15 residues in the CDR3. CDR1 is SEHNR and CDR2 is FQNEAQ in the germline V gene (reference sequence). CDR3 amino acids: CASSLGAGGSTEAFF. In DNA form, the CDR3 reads TGTGCCAGCAGCTTAGGGGCAGGGGGTAGCACTGAAGCTTTCTTT.

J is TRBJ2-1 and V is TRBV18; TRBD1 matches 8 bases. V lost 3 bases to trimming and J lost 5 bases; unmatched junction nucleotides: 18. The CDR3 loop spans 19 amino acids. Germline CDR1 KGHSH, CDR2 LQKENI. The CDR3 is CASSPLFPEPGQVHNEQFF. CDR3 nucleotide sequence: TGTGCCAGCTCACCCCTATTCCCGGAACCGGGACAGGTTCACAATGAGCAGTTCTTC.

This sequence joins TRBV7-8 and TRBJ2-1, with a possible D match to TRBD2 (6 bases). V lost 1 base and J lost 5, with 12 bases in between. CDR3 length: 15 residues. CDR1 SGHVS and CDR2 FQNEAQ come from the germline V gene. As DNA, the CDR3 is TGTGCCAGCAGCTTAGGTCTTAGCGGAGACAATGAGCAGTTCTTC. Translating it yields CASSLGLSGDNEQFF.

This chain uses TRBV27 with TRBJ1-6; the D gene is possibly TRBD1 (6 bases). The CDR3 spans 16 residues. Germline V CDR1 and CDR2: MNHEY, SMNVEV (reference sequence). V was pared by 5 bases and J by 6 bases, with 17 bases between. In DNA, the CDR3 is TGTGCCAGCAGTCAAACAACAGGGTTGGGTAATTCACCCCTCCACTTT. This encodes CASSQTTGLGNSPLHF.

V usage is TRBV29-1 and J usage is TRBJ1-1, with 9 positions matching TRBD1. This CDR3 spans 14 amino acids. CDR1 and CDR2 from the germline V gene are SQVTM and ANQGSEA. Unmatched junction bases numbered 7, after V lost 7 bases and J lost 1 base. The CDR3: CSAGTGRANTEAFF. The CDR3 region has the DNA TGCAGCGCCGGGACAGGGAGGGCGAACACTGAAGCTTTCTTT.

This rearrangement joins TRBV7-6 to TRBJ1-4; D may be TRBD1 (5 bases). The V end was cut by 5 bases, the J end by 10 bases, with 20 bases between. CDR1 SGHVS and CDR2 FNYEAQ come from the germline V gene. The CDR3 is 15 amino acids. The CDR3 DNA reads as TGTGCCAGCAGCCCGATCGATCGGGGGGGTGGAAAACTGTTTTTT. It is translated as CASSPIDRGGGKLFF.

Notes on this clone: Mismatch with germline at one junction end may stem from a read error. The CDR3 DNA reads as TGCGCCAGCAGATTGGGGCTCTCTACAGATACGCAGTATTTT. Residues: CASRLGLSTDTQYF. This chain joins TRBV5-1 and TRBJ2-3; D is perhaps TRBD1 (5 bases). The CDR3 extends over 14 amino acids. Germline lookup yields CDR1 SGHRS and CDR2 YFSETQ.

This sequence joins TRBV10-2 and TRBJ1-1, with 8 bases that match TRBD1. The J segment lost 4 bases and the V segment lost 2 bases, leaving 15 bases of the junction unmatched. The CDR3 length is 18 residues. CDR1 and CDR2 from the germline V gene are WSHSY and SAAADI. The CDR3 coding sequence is TGCGCCAGCAGTGAGACAGGACAGGGCTCCGTACGGGTCACTGAAGCTTTCTTT. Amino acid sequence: CASSETGQGSVRVTEAFF.

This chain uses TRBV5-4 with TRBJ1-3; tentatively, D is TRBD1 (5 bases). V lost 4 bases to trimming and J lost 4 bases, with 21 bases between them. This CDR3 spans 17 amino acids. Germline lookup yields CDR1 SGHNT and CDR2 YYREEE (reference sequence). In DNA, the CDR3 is TGTGCCAGCAGCGGGAACCCCGGGGGTGATTCCGGAAACACCATATATTTT. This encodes CASSGNPGGDSGNTIYF.

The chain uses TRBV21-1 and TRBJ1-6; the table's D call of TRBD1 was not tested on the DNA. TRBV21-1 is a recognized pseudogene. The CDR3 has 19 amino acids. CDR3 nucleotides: TGTGCCAGCAGCAAAGCGAGGGGACAGGAGATCTCCTATAATTCACCCCTCCACTTT. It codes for CASSKARGQEISYNSPLHF.

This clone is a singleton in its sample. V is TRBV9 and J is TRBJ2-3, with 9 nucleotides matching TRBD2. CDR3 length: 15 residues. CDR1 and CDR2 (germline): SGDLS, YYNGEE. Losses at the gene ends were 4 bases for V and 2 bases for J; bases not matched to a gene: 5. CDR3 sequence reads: CASSIRTSATDTQYF. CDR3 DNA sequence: TGTGCCAGCAGCATCCGGACTAGCGCCACAGATACGCAGTATTTT.

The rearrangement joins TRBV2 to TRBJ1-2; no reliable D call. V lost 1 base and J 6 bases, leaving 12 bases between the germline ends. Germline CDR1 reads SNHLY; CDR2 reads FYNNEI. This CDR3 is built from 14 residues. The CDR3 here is CASSEVNRGNGYTF. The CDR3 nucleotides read TGTGCCAGCAGTGAAGTGAACAGAGGGAATGGCTACACCTTC.

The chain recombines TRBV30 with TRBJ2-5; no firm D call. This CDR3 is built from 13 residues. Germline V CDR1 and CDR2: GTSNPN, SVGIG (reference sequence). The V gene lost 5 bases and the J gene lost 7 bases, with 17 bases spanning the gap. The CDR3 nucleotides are TGTGCCTGGGTCCGGGTCCCAACGGGGACCCAGTACTTC. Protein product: CAWVRVPTGTQYF. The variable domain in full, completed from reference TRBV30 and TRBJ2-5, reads SQTIHQWPATLVQPVGSPLSLECTVEGTSNPNLYWYRQAAGRGLQLLFYSVGIGQISSEVPQNLSASRPQDRQFILSSKKLLLSDSGFYLCAWVRVPTGTQYFGPGTRLLVL.

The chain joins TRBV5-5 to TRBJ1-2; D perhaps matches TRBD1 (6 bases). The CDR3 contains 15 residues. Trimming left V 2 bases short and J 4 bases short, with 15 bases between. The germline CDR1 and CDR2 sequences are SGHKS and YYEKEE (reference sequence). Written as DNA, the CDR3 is TGTGCCAGCAGCTTATCAGGGGCCGAAATCTATGGCTACACCTTC. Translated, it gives CASSLSGAEIYGYTF.

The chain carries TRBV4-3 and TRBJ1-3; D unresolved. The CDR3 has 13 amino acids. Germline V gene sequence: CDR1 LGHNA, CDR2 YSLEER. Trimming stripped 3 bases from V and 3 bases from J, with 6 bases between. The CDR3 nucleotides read TGCGCCAGCAGCCAGGAGATTGGAAACACCATATATTTT. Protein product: CASSQEIGNTIYF.

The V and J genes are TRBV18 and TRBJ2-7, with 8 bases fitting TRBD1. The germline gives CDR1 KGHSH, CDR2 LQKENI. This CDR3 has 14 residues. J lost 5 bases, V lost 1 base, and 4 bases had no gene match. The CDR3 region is CASSPRTGSDEQYF. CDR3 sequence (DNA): TGTGCCAGCTCACCACGGACAGGGTCTGACGAGCAGTACTTC.

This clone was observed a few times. The DNA for the CDR3 is TGTGCCAGCAGTGCGCAGGGAGGGAACACTGAAGCTTTCTTT. The encoded protein is CASSAQGGNTEAFF. The V and J genes are TRBV27 and TRBJ1-1, with D tentatively TRBD1 (5 bases). V shed 5 bases and J shed 1 base, with 11 bases lying between them. The CDR3 consists of 14 residues. Per germline, CDR1 MNHEY and CDR2 SMNVEV (reference sequence).

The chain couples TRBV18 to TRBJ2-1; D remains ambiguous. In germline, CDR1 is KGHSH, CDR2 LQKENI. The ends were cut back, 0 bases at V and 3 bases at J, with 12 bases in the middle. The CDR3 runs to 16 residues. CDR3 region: CASSPPGQPYYNEQFF. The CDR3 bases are TGTGCCAGCTCACCACCTGGGCAGCCCTACTACAATGAGCAGTTCTTC.

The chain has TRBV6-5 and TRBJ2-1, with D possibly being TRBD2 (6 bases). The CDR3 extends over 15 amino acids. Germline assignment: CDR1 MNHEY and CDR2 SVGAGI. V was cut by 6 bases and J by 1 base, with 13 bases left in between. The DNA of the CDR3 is TGTGCCAGCAGAACCCGACTAGGTTCCTACAATGAGCAGTTCTTC. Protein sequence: CASRTRLGSYNEQFF.

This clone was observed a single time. The DNA of the CDR3 is TGTGCCAGCAGCCAGGTGGGGGGGGCCGATGGCTACACCTTC. It translates to CASSQVGGADGYTF. This chain uses TRBV11-2 with TRBJ1-2, with D perhaps matching TRBD1 (6 bases). V was cut by 5 bases and J by 6 bases, with 16 bases left in between. CDR1 and CDR2 (germline): SGHAT, FQNNGV. The CDR3 length is 14 residues.

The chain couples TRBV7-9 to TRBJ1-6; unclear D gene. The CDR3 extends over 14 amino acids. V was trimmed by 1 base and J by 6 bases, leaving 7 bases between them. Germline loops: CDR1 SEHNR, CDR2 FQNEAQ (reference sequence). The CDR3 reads CASSLESLNSPLHF. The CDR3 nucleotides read TGTGCCAGCAGCTTAGAGAGTCTTAATTCACCCCTCCACTTT.

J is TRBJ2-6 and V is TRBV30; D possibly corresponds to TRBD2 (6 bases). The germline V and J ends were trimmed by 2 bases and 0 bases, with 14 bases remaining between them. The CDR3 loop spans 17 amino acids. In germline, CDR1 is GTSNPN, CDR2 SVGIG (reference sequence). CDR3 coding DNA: TGTGCCTGGAGTTCCACGGGACTGCTCTCTGGGGCCAACGTCCTGACTTTC. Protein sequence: CAWSSTGLLSGANVLTF. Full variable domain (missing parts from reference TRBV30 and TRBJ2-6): SQTIHQWPATLVQPVGSPLSLECTVEGTSNPNLYWYRQAAGRGLQLLFYSVGIGQISSEVPQNLSASRPQDRQFILSSKKLLLSDSGFYLCAWSSTGLLSGANVLTFGAGSRLTVL.

CDR3 bases: TGTGCCAGTAGACGGGACTCTGGAAACACCATATATTTT. This encodes CASRRDSGNTIYF. The V gene is TRBV6-1, the J gene TRBJ1-3; D not certain. This CDR3 contains 13 residues. CDR1 is MNHNS and CDR2 is SASEGT in the germline V gene. V was trimmed by 9 bases and J by 0 bases, leaving 9 bases between them.

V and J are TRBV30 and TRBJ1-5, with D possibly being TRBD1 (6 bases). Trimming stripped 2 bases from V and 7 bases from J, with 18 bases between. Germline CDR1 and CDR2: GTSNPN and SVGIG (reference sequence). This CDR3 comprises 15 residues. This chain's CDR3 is CAWSKGTTRGQPQHF. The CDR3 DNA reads TGTGCCTGGAGTAAGGGGACAACCCGCGGACAGCCCCAGCATTTT.

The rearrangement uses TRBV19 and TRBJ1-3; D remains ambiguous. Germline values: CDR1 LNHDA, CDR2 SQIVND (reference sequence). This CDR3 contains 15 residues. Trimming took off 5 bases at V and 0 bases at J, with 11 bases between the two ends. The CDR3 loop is CASSPAGPSGNTIYF. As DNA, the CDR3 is TGTGCCAGTAGTCCAGCTGGGCCCTCTGGAAACACCATATATTTT.

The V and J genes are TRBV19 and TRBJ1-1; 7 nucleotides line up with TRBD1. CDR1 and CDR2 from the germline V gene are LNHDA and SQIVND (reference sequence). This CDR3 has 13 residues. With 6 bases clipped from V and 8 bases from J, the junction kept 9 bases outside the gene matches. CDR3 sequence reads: CASSPTGMGEAFF. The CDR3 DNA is TGTGCCAGTAGCCCGACAGGGATGGGCGAAGCTTTCTTT.

The CDR3 spells CASSHSNSPLHF. CDR3 nucleotides: TGTGCCAGCAGCCACTCTAATTCACCCCTCCACTTT. This chain links TRBV4-2 with TRBJ1-6, with D unclear. The CDR3 length is 12 residues. Germline CDR1 is LGHNA and CDR2 is YNFKEQ. Trimming shortened V by 3 bases and J by 6 bases, and 3 bases separated the two germline ends.

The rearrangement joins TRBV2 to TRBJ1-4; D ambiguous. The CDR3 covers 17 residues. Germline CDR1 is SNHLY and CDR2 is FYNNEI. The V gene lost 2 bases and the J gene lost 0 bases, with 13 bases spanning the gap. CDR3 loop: CASSEIPPSATNEKLFF. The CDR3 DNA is TGTGCCAGCAGTGAAATCCCCCCCAGTGCAACTAATGAAAAACTGTTTTTT.